This T cell receptor (beta chain) is from a study of identical twins. The study's findings and limits: Diverse VJ usage suggested most zero-insertion clonotypes were not invariant T cells. Out-of-frame beta sequences exhibited a weaker degree of excess twin sharing.

Germline CDR1 and CDR2: MNHNY and SVGAGI (reference sequence). V was clipped by 2 bases and J by 5 bases; unmatched bases: 8. The CDR3 length is 15 residues. With no exceptions, donors were healthy Caucasians. Template switching created a universal primer site, and the cDNA included unique molecular identifiers. TCRdb itself ran the 5' RACE reads through MiXCR, one entry per CDR3 protein. The sample has a few hundred thousand distinct CDR3 sequences; about 10% are singletons. Comment on this clonotype: As yet, its antigen is unknown.

The chain combines TRBV6-6 with TRBJ1-1, with 7 bases lining up with TRBD1. The clonotype was recovered from a woman between 50 and 59 years old in good health. Sequences were obtained from naive T cells sorted from blood. Written as DNA, the CDR3 is TGTGCCAGCAGTTACGTGACCCCAGGGGGTACTGAAGCTTTCTTT. Protein sequence: CASSYVTPGGTEAFF.